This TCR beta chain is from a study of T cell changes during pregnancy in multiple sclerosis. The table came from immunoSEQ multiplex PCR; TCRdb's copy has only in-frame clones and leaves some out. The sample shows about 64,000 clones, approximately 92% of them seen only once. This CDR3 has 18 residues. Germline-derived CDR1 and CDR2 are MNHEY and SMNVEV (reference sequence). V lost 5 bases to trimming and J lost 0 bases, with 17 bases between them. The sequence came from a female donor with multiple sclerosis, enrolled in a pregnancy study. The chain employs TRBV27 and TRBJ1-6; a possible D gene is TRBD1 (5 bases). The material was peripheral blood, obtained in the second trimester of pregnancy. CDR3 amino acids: CASSPRGGGSSYNSPLHF. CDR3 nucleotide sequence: TGTGCCAGCAGTCCGCGCGGGGGGGGGAGCTCCTATAATTCACCCCTCCACTTT.